A selection of T cell receptor beta chains follows, all from one sample in a study of identical twins. TCRdb fed the 5' RACE reads into MiXCR, producing one record per CDR3 protein. The table includes 430,000 or so distinct CDR3 sequences, more than 20% detected once. The sample also formed part of further work on T cells expressing NK-cell markers.

Material for sequencing was CD4+ T cells sorted from blood. These receptors originate from a woman between 18 and 30 years old in good health. Each CDR3 is given with its conserved first and last residue. D genes are given only for firm matches. Not every row has a clone size; where given, it reads once, few, many or a size class.

d_call	j_call	clone_size	v_call	cdr3_nt	cdr3_aa
TRBD2	TRBJ2-2	few	TRBV7-6	TGTGCCAGCAGCTTGGGAATAGCGGGAACCGGGGAGCTGTTTTTT	CASSLGIAGTGELFF
-	TRBJ2-1	-	TRBV12-3/TRBV12-4	TGTGCCAGCAGTCGATTCTCTAGCTCCTACAATGAGCAGTTCTTC	CASSRFSSSYNEQFF
-	TRBJ2-1	few	TRBV6-2/TRBV6-3	TGTGCCAGCAGATCGTTTCCAGGGGTTCAGTTCTTC	CASRSFPGVQFF
-	TRBJ2-1	few	TRBV5-1	TGCGCCAGCAGCATCGGGTACATCTCCTACAATGAGCAGTTCTTC	CASSIGYISYNEQFF
-	TRBJ1-5	-	TRBV6-1	TGTGCCAGCAGTGTCTCCGGGAGCCAGCCCCAGCATTTT	CASSVSGSQPQHF
-	TRBJ2-5	few	TRBV6-2/TRBV6-3	TGTGCCAGCAGTTACTCGACACTAGAGACCCAGTACTTC	CASSYSTLETQYF
-	TRBJ2-1	few	TRBV20-1	TGCAGTGCCATCCGGCCAGGCGGAGGCTCCTACAATGAGCAGTTCTTC	CSAIRPGGGSYNEQFF
-	TRBJ2-2	once	TRBV12-3/TRBV12-4	TGTGCCAGCAGCCTGACCCCAGGGGAGACCGGGGAGCTGTTTTTT	CASSLTPGETGELFF
-	TRBJ2-7	-	TRBV6-1	TGTGCCAGCAGACAGACCGCGGCCACCTACGAGCAGTACTTC	CASRQTAATYEQYF
-	TRBJ1-2	-	TRBV3-1	TGTGCCAGCAGCCAAGAACCAGGAAGATATGGCTACACCTTC	CASSQEPGRYGYTF
-	TRBJ1-5	-	TRBV12-3/TRBV12-4	TGTGCCAGCAGCACAGACCGTTATAGCAATCAGCCCCAGCATTTT	CASSTDRYSNQPQHF
-	TRBJ2-2	few	TRBV7-8	TGTGCCAGCAGCTCATCAGGGCGTGGCACCGGGGAGCTGTTTTTT	CASSSSGRGTGELFF
-	TRBJ2-3	few	TRBV24-1	TGTGCCACCGCCCGGGGGGCTTTT	CATARGAF
TRBD1	TRBJ1-1	-	TRBV12-3/TRBV12-4	TGTGCCAGCAGTGTTCCGGGACAGTTAAATCGAGCTTTCTTT	CASSVPGQLNRAFF
-	TRBJ2-2	-	TRBV6-1	TGTGCCCTCATAACCAGGGCGAACACCGGGGAGCTGTTTTTT	CALITRANTGELFF
-	TRBJ2-1	few	TRBV24-1	TGTGCCACCAGTGATCCAGCAGAGTCGTACAATGAGCAGTTCTTC	CATSDPAESYNEQFF
-	TRBJ1-4	few	TRBV3-1	TGTGCCAGCAGCCAGGAGCCCCCGGAACTAAATGGAAAACTGTTTTTT	CASSQEPPELNGKLFF
TRBD1	TRBJ2-1	many	TRBV29-1	TGCAGCGTTGGGGGACAGGGGTACAATGAGCAGTTCTTC	CSVGGQGYNEQFF
-	TRBJ2-5	few	TRBV2	TGTGCCAGCAGTGACAGGGACAAAGAGACCCAGTACTTC	CASSDRDKETQYF
-	TRBJ2-2	-	TRBV20-1	TGCAGTGCTGTCCAAACCAGAGGCGCCGGGGAGCTGTTTTTT	CSAVQTRGAGELFF
TRBD1	TRBJ2-6	-	TRBV27	TGTGCCAGCAGTACCTATAAATCCCTAGGACAGGGCCAACCTGGGGCCAACGTCCTGACTTTC	CASSTYKSLGQGQPGANVLTF
-	TRBJ2-5	few	TRBV10-3	TGTGCCATCAGTGATAACCCTGGAAAAGAGACCCAGTACTTC	CAISDNPGKETQYF
TRBD1	TRBJ1-2	few	TRBV5-5	TGTGCCAGCAGGACAGGGGGTGCTAACTATGGCTACACCTTC	CASRTGGANYGYTF
-	TRBJ1-1	-	TRBV12-3/TRBV12-4	TGTGCCAGCAAACTACAGGGGAACACTGAAGCTTTCTTT	CASKLQGNTEAFF
-	TRBJ2-6	few	TRBV9	TGTGCCAGCCTCAAAGGAGAGGGGGCTGGGGCCAACGTCCTGACTTTC	CASLKGEGAGANVLTF
TRBD2	TRBJ2-7	few	TRBV2	TGTGCCAGCCGGACTAGCGGGGACGAGCAGTACTTC	CASRTSGDEQYF
-	TRBJ1-1	-	TRBV29-1	TGCAGCGCCCGCAGGGAGGCGAACACTGAAGCTTTCTTT	CSARREANTEAFF
-	TRBJ2-1	few	TRBV10-2	TGCGCCAGCAGTGACTTGGCGGGCGGGGGCCACAATGAGCAGTTCTTC	CASSDLAGGGHNEQFF
-	TRBJ2-3	-	TRBV6-2/TRBV6-3	TGTGCCAGCAGTTCGGGACTCAGCGCGGATACGCAGTATTTT	CASSSGLSADTQYF
-	TRBJ2-4	few	TRBV12-3/TRBV12-4	TGTGCCAGCAGTTTAGGTAGAGGGTCCAGAACGTTAACCAAAAACATTCAGTACTTC	CASSLGRGSRTLTKNIQYF
-	TRBJ2-1	-	TRBV7-9	TGTGCCAGCAGCTTAGGGACAGACTTTTACAATGAGCAGTTCTTC	CASSLGTDFYNEQFF
-	TRBJ2-6	few	TRBV3-1	TGTGCCAGCAGCCAATGGGTAGGTGGGGCCAACGTCCTGACTTTC	CASSQWVGGANVLTF